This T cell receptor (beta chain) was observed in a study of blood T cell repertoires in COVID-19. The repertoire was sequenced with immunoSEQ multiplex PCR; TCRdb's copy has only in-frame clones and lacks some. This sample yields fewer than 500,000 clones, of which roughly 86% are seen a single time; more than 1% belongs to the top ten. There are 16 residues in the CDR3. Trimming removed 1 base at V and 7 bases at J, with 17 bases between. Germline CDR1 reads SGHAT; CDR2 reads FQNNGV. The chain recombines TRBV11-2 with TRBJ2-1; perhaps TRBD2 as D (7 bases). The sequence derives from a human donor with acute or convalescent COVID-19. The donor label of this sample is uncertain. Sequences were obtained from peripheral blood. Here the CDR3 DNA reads TGTGCCAGCAGCTTAGCGGGGGGCGGGAAGGGGAATGAGCAGTTCTTC. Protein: CASSLAGGGKGNEQFF. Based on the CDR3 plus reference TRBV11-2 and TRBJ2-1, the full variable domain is EAGVAQSPRYKIIEKRQSVAFWCNPISGHATLYWYQQILGQGPKLLIQFQNNGVVDDSQLPKDRFSAERLKGVDSTLKIQPAKLEDSAVYLCASSLAGGGKGNEQFFGPGTRLTVL.